This TCR beta chain was identified in a study of T cell repertoires in ileal Crohn's disease. At the level of the study: Patients had a median approximately 7.3-year disease duration, and approximately 35% were active smokers.

Comment on this clone: Its antigen remains unknown.

The study's findings and limits: Compared with non-smokers, active smokers at surgery showed more clonal expansions.

Per sample, roughly 0.5 micrograms of biopsy DNA were TCRB immunosequenced. Profiled with immunoSEQ multiplex PCR; TCRdb holds only in-frame clones, not every one. The sample includes 13,000 to 15,000 clones, 87% of them seen just once. Patients were adults with ileal or ileocolonic Crohn's disease needing resection. This CDR3 comprises 14 residues. Trimming took off 6 bases at V and 9 bases at J, with 18 bases between the two ends. Per germline, CDR1 KGHSH and CDR2 LQKENI. This clonotype originated in an adult with Crohn's disease. The sequenced sample was ileal tissue. The rearrangement links TRBV18 to TRBJ1-5; D not certain. The CDR3 DNA reads as TGTGCCAGCTCTCGGTTGGAGGGCCAAGGGCCCCAGCATTTT. As protein: CASSRLEGQGPQHF. Drawing the rest from reference TRBV18 and TRBJ1-5, the complete variable domain is NAGVMQNPRHLVRRRGQEARLRCSPMKGHSHVYWYRQLPEEGLKFMVYLQKENIIDESGMPKERFSAEFPKEGPSILRIQQVVRGDSAAYFCASSRLEGQGPQHFGDGTRLSIL.